The subject of this entry is one TCR beta chain. The CDR3 contains 16 residues. Looked up from germline, CDR1 is SGHRS and CDR2 is YFSETQ. Between the trimmed V and J ends, which lost 0 bases and 0 bases, there was a span of 13 bases. Original analysis: Using reference gene primer amplification, nucleated cell counts were estimated. TCRdb's table, derived via immunoSEQ multiplex PCR, lists solely in-frame clones and lacks some. V and J calls and clone size are as listed in that table; D and trimming were resolved from the DNA. The table lists hundreds of thousands of clones, 83% of them singletons. This sample is part of a study of blood T cell repertoires in COVID-19. Whole-study context: PBMCs, B-cell-depleted T cells, or T cells provided the cDNA or gDNA that made up the material.

The sequencing input was peripheral blood. This chain uses TRBV5-1 with TRBJ2-7, with D possibly TRBD1 on 6 matching bases. This TCR was recovered from a woman in her forties with active or convalescent COVID-19. In nucleotides, the CDR3 is TGCGCCAGCAGCTTGGGAGGTGGGGGCGACTCCTACGAGCAGTACTTC. Translation gives CASSLGGGGDSYEQYF.